This T cell receptor beta chain was sequenced in a study of immune cell composition in non-small cell lung cancer. The study's findings and limits: Lung squamous cell carcinoma tumours had significantly higher top 10 clone scores and productive clonality than lung adenocarcinoma. In adenocarcinoma, maximal tumour-associated clone frequency tracked TIL tumour reactivity.

Using immunoSEQ multiplex PCR, the repertoire was profiled, and TCRdb retains in-frame clones only, with some absent. The sample lists about 2,500 clones; 80% to 90% were seen once. A word on this clone: The antigen is not known.

Germline CDR1 reads KGHSY; CDR2 reads FQNENV. The CDR3 loop spans 16 amino acids. The ends were cut back, 4 bases at V and 0 bases at J, with 15 bases in the middle. This clonotype originated in a human donor with non-small cell lung cancer. The sequencing input was lung tumor tissue. V usage is TRBV16 and J usage is TRBJ1-2; D is unclear. CDR3 in DNA: TGTGCCAGCAGCCTCGGGTGGATAAGAGCTAACTATGGCTACACCTTC. Protein sequence: CASSLGWIRANYGYTF.